A selection of T cell receptor beta chains follows, all from one sample in a study of identical twins. TCRdb recomputed calls from the 5' RACE reads with MiXCR, one row per CDR3 protein. The sample lists 1.5 million to 2 million distinct CDR3 sequences; about 31% were seen once. The sequenced sample consisted of cord blood. Receptor source: a newborn girl in good health. Both conserved end residues are part of each CDR3. The order of the fields is V gene, J gene, CDR3 protein.

TRBV4-2,TRBJ2-5,CASSHISGSQETQYF
TRBV20-1,TRBJ2-7,CSAATGISYEQYF
TRBV6-1,TRBJ1-4,CASSEWTGLNEKLFF
TRBV3-1,TRBJ2-7,CASSHTGGSLYEQYF
TRBV5-1,TRBJ1-1,CASSLAPGMNTEAFF
TRBV6-2/TRBV6-3,TRBJ2-1,CASSQSGGAGEQFF
TRBV10-2,TRBJ1-2,CASIYKKGFQGYGYTF
TRBV20-1,TRBJ1-6,CSSRQLSSYNSPLHF
TRBV27,TRBJ2-1,CASTPSVSDNEQFF
TRBV29-1,TRBJ1-4,CSVSQGSNEKLFF
TRBV29-1,TRBJ2-5,CSVEGTGSFQETQYF
TRBV10-3,TRBJ1-6,CAISERGQSNSPLHF
TRBV5-1,TRBJ2-6,CASTPDSSGANVLTF
TRBV28,TRBJ1-5,CASSPPGGINQPQHF
TRBV28,TRBJ2-2,CASTLGVAGRTGELFF
TRBV6-2/TRBV6-3,TRBJ1-2,CASRGIGHGHGYTF
TRBV19,TRBJ2-1,CASRTLTGGYNEQFF
TRBV7-2,TRBJ2-7,CASSLMGLGYEQYF
TRBV28,TRBJ1-4,CASSWDPRSEKLFF
TRBV20-1,TRBJ2-5,CSAGELAWYQETQYF
TRBV2,TRBJ1-2,CASSDGPWTGAFSNYGYTF
TRBV4-1,TRBJ2-4,CASSQDRENIQYF
TRBV24-1,TRBJ2-1,CATSDPASGSLEQFF
TRBV29-1,TRBJ2-7,CSVRQEGFYEQYF
TRBV20-1,TRBJ1-4,CSARGWTDNEKLFF
TRBV24-1,TRBJ2-1,CATSVAGGYNEQFF
TRBV20-1,TRBJ2-7,CSARQTYEQYF
TRBV27,TRBJ2-7,CATGTGFSYEQYF
TRBV19,TRBJ2-1,CASSVDRGRYNEQFF
TRBV4-1,TRBJ2-3,CASSQELLQRFTDTQYF
TRBV5-1,TRBJ2-3,CASSDPQSTDTQYF
TRBV12-5,TRBJ1-3,CASGFPTPSGQPGNTIYF
TRBV20-1,TRBJ2-5,CSLRIAGGLLQETQYF
TRBV29-1,TRBJ2-1,CNVVTGVPSYNEQFF